This T cell receptor beta chain was identified during a study of blood T cell repertoires in COVID-19. Study-level background: Donors in the United States, Italy and Spain gave samples during acute or convalescent COVID-19. PBMCs, B-cell-depleted T cells, or T cells were the source of the cDNA or gDNA that made up the material.

This clone has just a few counts. In the original processing: Nucleated cell number was recorded as an estimate derived from reference gene primer amplification. Profiled with immunoSEQ multiplex PCR; TCRdb holds only in-frame clones, not every one. V and J calls and clone size are those listed in that table; D and trimming were worked out from the DNA. Among 90,000 to 100,000 clones listed, roughly 84% were seen once. V lost 1 base and J 4 bases, leaving 8 bases between the germline ends. Germline values: CDR1 LGHDT, CDR2 YNNKEL (reference sequence). The CDR3 has 14 amino acids. The sample consisted of peripheral blood. This chain links TRBV3-1 (or the pseudogene TRBV3-2) with TRBJ2-1; D unresolved. The TCR was taken from a man between 65 and 80 years old with active or convalescent COVID-19. The CDR3 DNA reads TGTGCCAGCAGCCAAGCTGCGCTTTACAATGAGCAGTTCTTC. Translation gives CASSQAALYNEQFF.